This is a list of T cell receptor beta chains from one sample in a study of cytomegalovirus exposure and HLA in healthy donors. This table comes from immunoSEQ multiplex PCR, and its TCRdb copy is limited to in-frame clones, with some not included. The sample shows about 240,000 clones, more than 75% of them seen only once. The source material was PBMCs. All receptors come from a woman aged 25 to 45 in good health and CMV-seropositive. The CDR3 runs from the conserved cysteine through the conserved F or W. D genes are given only for firm matches. Expanded clones are given a class, and other clones once, few, many or no size at all.

TRBJ1-2,NA,NA,TRBV12-1,CASSLSSGPFGLYGYTF,TGTGCCAGCAGCTTGAGCAGTGGACCCTTTGGACTCTATGGCTACACCTTC
TRBJ2-7,NA,NA,TRBV9,CASSVEGSYEQYF,TGTGCCAGCAGCGTAGAAGGGAGCTACGAGCAGTACTTC
TRBJ2-7,NA,NA,TRBV18,CASSPPGGSSYEQYF,TGTGCCAGCTCACCACCAGGAGGGAGCTCCTACGAGCAGTACTTC
TRBJ2-1,NA,NA,TRBV19,CASSNREVSDEQFF,TGTGCCAGTAGTAATCGGGAAGTGAGTGATGAGCAGTTCTTC
TRBJ1-2,NA,NA,TRBV2,CASIIAKANYGYTF,TGTGCCAGCATAATAGCAAAAGCTAACTATGGCTACACCTTC
TRBJ2-3,NA,once,TRBV11-3,CASSSAPVAAKLFTQYF,TGTGCCAGCAGCTCCGCCCCCGTAGCGGCAAAACTCTTCACGCAGTATTTT
TRBJ2-2,TRBD2,NA,TRBV10-3,CAIAREGLGTGELFF,TGTGCCATCGCAAGGGAGGGCCTTGGCACCGGGGAGCTGTTTTTT
TRBJ2-5,NA,NA,TRBV28,CASSLVLAETQYF,TGTGCCAGCAGTTTAGTTCTAGCGGAGACCCAGTACTTC
TRBJ2-7,NA,NA,TRBV12-2,CASRLGLAGGEYYEQYF,TGTGCAAGTCGCCTTGGACTAGCGGGTGGAGAATACTACGAGCAGTACTTC
TRBJ2-7,NA,NA,TRBV6-5,CASSYGQGPSYEQYF,TGTGCCAGCAGTTACGGCCAGGGCCCTTCCTACGAGCAGTACTTC
TRBJ1-2,TRBD1,NA,TRBV5-4,CASSLDRDGYTF,TGTGCCAGCAGTTTAGACAGGGATGGCTACACCTTC
TRBJ2-7,TRBD1,NA,TRBV27,CASSFRGLPYEQYF,TGTGCCAGCAGTTTCAGGGGGCTCCCCTACGAGCAGTACTTC
TRBJ1-2,NA,NA,TRBV5-1,CASSLDRVGYTF,TGCGCCAGCAGCTTGGACCGGGTAGGCTACACCTTC
TRBJ2-7,TRBD2,NA,TRBV28,CASSLVTSGKYEQYF,TGTGCCAGCAGTTTAGTGACTAGCGGGAAGTACGAGCAGTACTTC
TRBJ2-7,TRBD2,NA,TRBV11-3,CASSLEGLAGRDPYEQYF,TGTGCCAGCAGCTTAGAGGGACTAGCGGGACGTGATCCCTACGAGCAGTACTTC
TRBJ2-1,TRBD2,few,TRBV19,CASSIAGGEIYNEQFF,TGTGCCAGTAGTATAGCGGGAGGAGAGATCTACAATGAGCAGTTCTTC
TRBJ2-7,NA,few,TRBV19,CASSIAPGYEQYF,TGTGCCAGTAGTATTGCACCGGGGTACGAGCAGTACTTC
TRBJ2-1,TRBD2,NA,TRBV25-1,CASSVQERGGLEQFF,TGTGCCAGCAGTGTGCAAGAGAGGGGAGGGCTTGAGCAGTTCTTC
TRBJ1-1,NA,NA,TRBV5-6,CASSDSLKLEAFF,TGTGCCAGCAGCGACAGTCTAAAGCTTGAAGCTTTCTTT
TRBJ1-2,NA,few,TRBV19,CASSIGQGLANYGYTF,TGTGCCAGTAGTATTGGGCAGGGGCTCGCTAACTATGGCTACACCTTC
TRBJ2-1,TRBD2,NA,TRBV4-2,CASSQDYSGSSYNEQFF,TGTGCCAGCAGCCAAGATTACAGCGGGAGCTCCTACAATGAGCAGTTCTTC
TRBJ2-3,TRBD2,NA,TRBV9,CASSVGLPQNTYTQYF,TGTGCCAGCAGCGTGGGACTACCCCAAAACACATATACGCAGTATTTT
TRBJ2-7,NA,NA,TRBV27,CASSLRPQGYEQYF,TGTGCCAGCAGTTTACGACCACAGGGTTACGAGCAGTACTTC
TRBJ2-5,NA,NA,TRBV27,CASSSPYGVRGQETQYF,TGTGCCAGCAGTTCCCCTTACGGGGTTCGAGGACAAGAGACCCAGTACTTC
TRBJ1-5,NA,NA,TRBV5-6,CASSLGAGIYSNQPQHF,TGTGCCAGCAGCTTGGGAGCAGGGATTTATAGCAATCAGCCCCAGCATTTT
TRBJ2-3,TRBD1,few,TRBV19,CASRDRGRVDTQYF,TGTGCCAGCAGAGACAGGGGGCGCGTAGATACGCAGTATTTT
TRBJ2-7,TRBD2,NA,TRBV6-1,CASSEFASGIYEQYF,TGTGCCAGCAGTGAGTTCGCTAGCGGGATTTACGAGCAGTACTTC